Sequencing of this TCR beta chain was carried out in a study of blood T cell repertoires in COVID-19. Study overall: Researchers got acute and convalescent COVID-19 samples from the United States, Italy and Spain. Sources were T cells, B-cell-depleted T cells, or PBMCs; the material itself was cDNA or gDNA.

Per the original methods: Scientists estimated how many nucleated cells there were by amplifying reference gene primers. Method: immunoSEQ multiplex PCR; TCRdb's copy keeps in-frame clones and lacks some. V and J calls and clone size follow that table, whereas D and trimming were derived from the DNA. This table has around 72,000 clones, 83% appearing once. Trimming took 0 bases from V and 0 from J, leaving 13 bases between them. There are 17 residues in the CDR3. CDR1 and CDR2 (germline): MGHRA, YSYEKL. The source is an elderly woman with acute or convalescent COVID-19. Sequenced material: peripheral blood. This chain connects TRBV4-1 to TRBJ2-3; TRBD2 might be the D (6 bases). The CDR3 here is CASSQDPGGTSTDTQYF. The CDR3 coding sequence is TGCGCCAGCAGCCAAGATCCTGGCGGGACTAGCACAGATACGCAGTATTTT.